This TCR beta chain comes out of a study of cytomegalovirus exposure and HLA in healthy donors. Study-level points and caveats: Rarity held for most TCR sequences, but there were some public TCRs that occurred in many donors. A further, later analysis showed that HLA-associated TCR beta chains (compared with equally common others) were more clonally expanded. At a 0.05 false discovery rate, a later analysis found 16,951 TCR beta sequences to be associated with HLA alleles.

As concerns this clone: Antigen unknown.

The PCR used 60 Vbeta and 13 Jbeta primers. Only in-frame clones appear in the TCRdb table, and some are missing; sequencing was by immunoSEQ multiplex PCR. The table has around 120,000 clones, 80% seen once. Germline V CDR1 and CDR2: SEHNR, FQNEAQ (reference sequence). The CDR3 consists of 16 residues. Trimming took 5 bases from V and 3 from J, leaving 20 bases between them. Sequencing input: PBMCs. This chain joins TRBV7-9 and TRBJ2-7, with a possible D match to TRBD2 (6 bases). The sequence was obtained from a man aged 25-45 years in good health and CMV-seronegative. CDR3 coding DNA: TGTGCCAGCAGCCGGCTTAGTGAACTAGCAGGCTACGAGCAGTACTTC. Residues: CASSRLSELAGYEQYF.